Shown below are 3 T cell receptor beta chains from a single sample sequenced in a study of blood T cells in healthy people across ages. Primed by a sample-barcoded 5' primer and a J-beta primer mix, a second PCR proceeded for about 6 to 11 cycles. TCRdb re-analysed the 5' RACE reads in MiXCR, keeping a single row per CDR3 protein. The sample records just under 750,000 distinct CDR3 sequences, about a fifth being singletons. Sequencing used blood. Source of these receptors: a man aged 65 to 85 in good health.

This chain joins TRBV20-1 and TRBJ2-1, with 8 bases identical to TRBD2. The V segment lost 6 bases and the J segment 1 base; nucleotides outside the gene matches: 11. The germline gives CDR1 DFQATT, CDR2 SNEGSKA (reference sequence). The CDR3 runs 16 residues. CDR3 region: CSALAGAGASYNEQFF. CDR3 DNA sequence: TGCAGTGCCCTAGCAGGAGCGGGAGCTTCCTACAATGAGCAGTTCTTC.

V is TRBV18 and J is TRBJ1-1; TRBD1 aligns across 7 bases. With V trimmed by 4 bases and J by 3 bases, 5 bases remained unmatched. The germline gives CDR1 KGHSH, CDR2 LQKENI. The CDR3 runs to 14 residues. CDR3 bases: TGTGCCAGCTCACTCATTCAGGGGGACACTGAAGCTTTCTTT. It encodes CASSLIQGDTEAFF.

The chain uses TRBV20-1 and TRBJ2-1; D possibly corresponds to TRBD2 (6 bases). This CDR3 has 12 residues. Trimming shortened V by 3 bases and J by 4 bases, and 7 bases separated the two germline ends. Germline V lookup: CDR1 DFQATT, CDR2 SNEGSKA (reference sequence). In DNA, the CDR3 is TGCAGTGCTAGCGGGGGATACAATGAGCAGTTCTTC. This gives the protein CSASGGYNEQFF.